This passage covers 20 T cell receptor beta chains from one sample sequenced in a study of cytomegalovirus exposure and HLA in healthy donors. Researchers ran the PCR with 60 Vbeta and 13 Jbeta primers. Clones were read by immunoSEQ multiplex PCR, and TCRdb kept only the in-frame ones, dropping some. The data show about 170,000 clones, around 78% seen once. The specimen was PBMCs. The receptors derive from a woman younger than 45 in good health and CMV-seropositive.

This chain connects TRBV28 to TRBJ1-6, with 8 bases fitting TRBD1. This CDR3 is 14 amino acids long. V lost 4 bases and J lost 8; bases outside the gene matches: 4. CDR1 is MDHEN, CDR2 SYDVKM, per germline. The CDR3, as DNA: TGTGCCAGCAGTTACAGGGGGGCCCATTCACCCCTCCACTTT. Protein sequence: CASSYRGAHSPLHF.

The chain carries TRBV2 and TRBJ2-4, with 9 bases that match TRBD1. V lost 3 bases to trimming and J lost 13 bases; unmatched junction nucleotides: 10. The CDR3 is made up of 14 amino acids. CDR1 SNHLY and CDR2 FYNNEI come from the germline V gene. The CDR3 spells CASSDGVGTGPQYF. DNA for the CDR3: TGTGCCAGCAGTGACGGAGTTGGGACAGGGCCCCAGTACTTC.

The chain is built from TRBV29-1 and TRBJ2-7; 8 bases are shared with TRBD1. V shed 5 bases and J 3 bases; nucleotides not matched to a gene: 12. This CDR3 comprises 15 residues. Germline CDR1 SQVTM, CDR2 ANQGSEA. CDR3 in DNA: TGCAGCGTTCCACCAGGGGGCGCGTTGGGCTACGAGCAGTACTTC. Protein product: CSVPPGGALGYEQYF.

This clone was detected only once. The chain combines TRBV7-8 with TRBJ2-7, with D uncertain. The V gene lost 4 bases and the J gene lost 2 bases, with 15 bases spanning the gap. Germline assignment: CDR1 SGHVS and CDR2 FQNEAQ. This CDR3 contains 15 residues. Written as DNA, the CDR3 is TGTGCCAGCAGCTACCGAACATCTCATACCTACGAGCAGTACTTC. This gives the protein CASSYRTSHTYEQYF.

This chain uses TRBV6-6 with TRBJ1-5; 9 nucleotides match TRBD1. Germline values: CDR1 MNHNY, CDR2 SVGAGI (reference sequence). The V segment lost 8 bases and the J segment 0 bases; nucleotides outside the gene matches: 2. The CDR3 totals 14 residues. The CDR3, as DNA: TGTGCCAGCGGACAGGGGCCTAGCAATCAGCCCCAGCATTTT. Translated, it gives CASGQGPSNQPQHF.

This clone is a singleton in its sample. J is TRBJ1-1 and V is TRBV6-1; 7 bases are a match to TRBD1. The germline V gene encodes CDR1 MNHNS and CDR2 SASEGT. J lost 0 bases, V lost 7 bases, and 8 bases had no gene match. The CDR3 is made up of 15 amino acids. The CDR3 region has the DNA TGTGCCAGCACAATGGAGGGGGCATTGAACACTGAAGCTTTCTTT. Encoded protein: CASTMEGALNTEAFF.

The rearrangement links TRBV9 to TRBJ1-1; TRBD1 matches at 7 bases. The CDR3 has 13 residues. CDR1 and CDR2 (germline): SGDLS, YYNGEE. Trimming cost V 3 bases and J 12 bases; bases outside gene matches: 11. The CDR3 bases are TGTGCCAGCAGCGCACAGGGGAATGGGGTGTCTTTCTTT. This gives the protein CASSAQGNGVSFF.

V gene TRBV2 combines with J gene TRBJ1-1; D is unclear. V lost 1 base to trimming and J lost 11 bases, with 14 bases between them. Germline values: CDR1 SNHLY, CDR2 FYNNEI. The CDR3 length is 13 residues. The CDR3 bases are TGTGCCAGCAGTGAAGTCGGGGTCGGGATTGCTTTCTTT. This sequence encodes CASSEVGVGIAFF. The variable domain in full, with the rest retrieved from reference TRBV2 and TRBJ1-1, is EPEVTQTPSHQVTQMGQEVILRCVPISNHLYFYWYRQILGQKVEFLVSFYNNEISEKSEIFDDQFSVERPDGSNFTLKIRSTKLEDSAMYFCASSEVGVGIAFFGQGTRLTVV.

The CDR3 sequence is CASSPPDRGSDTEAFF. In nucleotides, the CDR3 is TGTGCCAGCTCACCACCGGACAGGGGAAGTGACACTGAAGCTTTCTTT. V usage is TRBV18 and J usage is TRBJ1-1, with TRBD1 matching over 9 bases. V gave up 0 bases and J gave up 3 bases; unmatched junction bases: 5. Germline lookup yields CDR1 KGHSH and CDR2 LQKENI. CDR3 length: 16 residues.

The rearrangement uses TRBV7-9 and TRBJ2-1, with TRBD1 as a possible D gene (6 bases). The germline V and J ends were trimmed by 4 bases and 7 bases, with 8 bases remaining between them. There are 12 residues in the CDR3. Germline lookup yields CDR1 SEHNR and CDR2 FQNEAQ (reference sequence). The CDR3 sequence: CASSSDRNEQFF. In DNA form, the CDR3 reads TGTGCCAGCAGCTCCGACAGGAATGAGCAGTTCTTC.

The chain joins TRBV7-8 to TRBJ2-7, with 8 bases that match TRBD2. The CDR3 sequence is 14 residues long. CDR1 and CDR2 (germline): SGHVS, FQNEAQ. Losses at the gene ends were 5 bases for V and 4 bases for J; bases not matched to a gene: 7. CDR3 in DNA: TGTGCCAGCAGCGCCCTCCGGGGGGGGTACGAGCAGTACTTC. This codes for CASSALRGGYEQYF.

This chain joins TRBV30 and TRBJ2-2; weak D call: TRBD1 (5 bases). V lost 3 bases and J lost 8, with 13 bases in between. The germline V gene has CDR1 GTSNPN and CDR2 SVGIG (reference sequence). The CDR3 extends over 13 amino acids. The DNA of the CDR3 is TGTGCCTGGAGACAGGATCTAGGAGGGGAGCTGTTTTTT. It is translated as CAWRQDLGGELFF.

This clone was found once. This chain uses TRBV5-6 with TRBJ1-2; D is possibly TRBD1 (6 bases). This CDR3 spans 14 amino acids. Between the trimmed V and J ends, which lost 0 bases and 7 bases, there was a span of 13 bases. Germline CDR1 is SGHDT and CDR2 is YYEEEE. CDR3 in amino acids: CASSLAGAPSGYTF. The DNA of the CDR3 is TGTGCCAGCAGCTTGGCAGGGGCACCGAGTGGCTACACCTTC.

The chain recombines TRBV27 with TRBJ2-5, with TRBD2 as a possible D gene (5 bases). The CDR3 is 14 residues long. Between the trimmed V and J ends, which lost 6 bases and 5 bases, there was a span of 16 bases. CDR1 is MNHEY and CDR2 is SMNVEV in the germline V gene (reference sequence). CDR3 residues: CASRPILVGETQYF. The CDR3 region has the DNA TGTGCCAGCAGGCCTATACTAGTTGGGGAGACCCAGTACTTC.

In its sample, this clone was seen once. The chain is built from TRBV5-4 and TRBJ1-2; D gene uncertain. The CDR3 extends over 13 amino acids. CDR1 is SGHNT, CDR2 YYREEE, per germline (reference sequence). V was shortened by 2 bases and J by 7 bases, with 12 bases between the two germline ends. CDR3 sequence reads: CASSLPPRSGYTF. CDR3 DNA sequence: TGTGCCAGCAGCTTACCACCTAGATCTGGCTACACCTTC.

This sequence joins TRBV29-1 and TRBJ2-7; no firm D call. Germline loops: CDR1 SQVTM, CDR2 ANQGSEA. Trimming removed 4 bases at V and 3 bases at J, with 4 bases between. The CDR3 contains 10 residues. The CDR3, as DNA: TGCAGCGTTGCCAACTACGAGCAGTACTTC. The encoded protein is CSVANYEQYF.

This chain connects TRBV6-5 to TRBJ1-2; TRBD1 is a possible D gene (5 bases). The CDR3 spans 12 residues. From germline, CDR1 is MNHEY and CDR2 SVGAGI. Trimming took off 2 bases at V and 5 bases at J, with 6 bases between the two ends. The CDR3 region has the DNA TGTGCCAGCAGTTACCAGGGATATGGCTACACCTTC. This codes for CASSYQGYGYTF.

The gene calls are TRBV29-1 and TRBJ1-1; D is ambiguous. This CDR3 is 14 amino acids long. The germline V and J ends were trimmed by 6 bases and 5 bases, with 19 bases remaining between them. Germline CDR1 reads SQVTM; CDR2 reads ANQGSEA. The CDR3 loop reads CSVRTTPSWTEAFF. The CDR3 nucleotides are TGCAGCGTCCGAACCACTCCGAGTTGGACTGAAGCTTTCTTT.

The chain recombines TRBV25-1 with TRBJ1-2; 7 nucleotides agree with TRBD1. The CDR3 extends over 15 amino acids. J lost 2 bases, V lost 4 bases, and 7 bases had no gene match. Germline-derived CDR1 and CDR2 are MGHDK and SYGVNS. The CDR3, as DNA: TGTGCCAGCAGTGGGGGACAGATCCAAAACTATGGCTACACCTTC. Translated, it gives CASSGGQIQNYGYTF.

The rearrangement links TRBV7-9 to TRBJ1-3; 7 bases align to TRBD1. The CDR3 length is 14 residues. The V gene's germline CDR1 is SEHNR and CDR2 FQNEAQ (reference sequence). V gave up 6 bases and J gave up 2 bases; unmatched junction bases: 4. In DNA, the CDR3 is TGTGCCAGCAGGACAGGGTTACCTGGAAACACCATATATTTT. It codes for CASRTGLPGNTIYF.